This T cell receptor (beta chain) was captured by sequencing in a study of chronic HIV infection and antiretroviral therapy. TCRdb itself ran the 5' RACE reads through MiXCR, one entry per CDR3 protein. The sample lists some 38,000 distinct CDR3 sequences, roughly 7.6% occurring once. The CDR3 has 14 residues. V was clipped by 4 bases and J by 3 bases; unmatched bases: 2. Germline CDR1 SGHDT, CDR2 YYEEEE. The receptor comes from an adult who had HIV and had not received antiretroviral therapy, or was an uninfected healthy control (not recorded which). Sequenced material: peripheral blood. V is TRBV5-6 and J is TRBJ1-5; 9 bases align to TRBD1. CDR3 DNA: TGTGCCAGCAGCGGGACAGGGTACAATCAGCCCCAGCATTTT. Translated, it gives CASSGTGYNQPQHF.